This entry concerns a single TCR beta chain. Profiling relied on immunoSEQ multiplex PCR, and the TCRdb table lists in-frame clones only, not all of them. The table records some 99,000 clones, 60% to 85% of them present only once. The data were taken from a study of blood T cell repertoires in COVID-19. In the study overall: Acute and convalescent COVID-19 samples came from the United States, Italy and Spain.

V was clipped by 4 bases and J by 9 bases; unmatched bases: 4. The germline V gene encodes CDR1 SGHRS and CDR2 YFSETQ. The CDR3 runs 14 residues. Sequenced sample: peripheral blood. The source is a human donor in a cohort sampled during active or convalescent COVID-19. The chain is built from TRBV5-1 and TRBJ1-6; 10 bases agree with TRBD1. CDR3: CASSGGTGVSPLHF. CDR3 sequence (DNA): TGCGCCAGCAGCGGCGGGACAGGGGTTTCACCCCTCCACTTT.